Following are 28 T cell receptor beta chains from one sample sequenced in a study of T cells in Graves' hyperthyroidism and ophthalmopathy (dated 2019 in TCRdb). The library was built by means of multiplex PCR. The instrument given in TCRdb is Illumina HiSeq 2000. Amplification of TCR beta CDR3 regions was carried out from RNA transcripts. A first-round RT-PCR of the TCR CDR3 used the HTBI primer set with the Qiagen OneStep RT-PCR kit. The public reads were reanalyzed by TCRdb: fastp trimming at Q25, MiXCR alignment, in-frame beta chains only. All rows with the same CDR3 protein become a single entry with the most common DNA and genes. Counted in this sample were hundreds of thousands of distinct CDR3 sequences; about 17% of them appeared once. The top ten clones comprise about 45% of the sample. Sequenced: blood. All receptors derive from a middle-aged man with Graves' hyperthyroidism.

V is TRBV5-1 and J is TRBJ2-5; the match to TRBD1 covers 9 bases. CDR1 is SGHRS, CDR2 YFSETQ, per germline. The CDR3 is 15 amino acids. Trimming at V came to 2 bases and at J to 5 bases, leaving 7 bases not matched to a gene. As DNA, the CDR3 is TGCGCCAGCAGCTTAGGGGCCGGGACAGGGGAGACCCAGTACTTC. Encoded protein: CASSLGAGTGETQYF.

This clonotype was seen ten or more times. The rearrangement joins TRBV6-2 or TRBV6-3 to TRBJ1-1, with D perhaps matching TRBD1 (5 bases). CDR3 size: 14 residues. V lost 6 bases, J lost 4 bases, and 15 bases lay in between. Germline V lookup: CDR1 MNHEY, CDR2 SVGEGT. CDR3 sequence (DNA): TGTGCCAGCAGAACTCAATCTGGGGGCACTGAAGCTTTCTTT. Translating gives CASRTQSGGTEAFF.

This clonotype was detected ten times or more. The chain joins TRBV9 to TRBJ1-1; no firm D call. CDR1 is SGDLS, CDR2 YYNGEE, per germline. The CDR3 totals 14 residues. The V and J ends lost 4 bases and 5 bases respectively, with 15 bases between them. CDR3 residues: CASSPTGVETEAFF. CDR3 sequence (DNA): TGTGCCAGCAGCCCCACCGGAGTGGAAACTGAAGCTTTCTTT. The full variable domain, rest sourced from reference TRBV9 and TRBJ1-1, is DSGVTQTPKHLITATGQRVTLRCSPRSGDLSVYWYQQSLDQGLQFLIQYYNGEERAKGNILERFSAQQFPDLHSELNLSSLELGDSALYFCASSPTGVETEAFFGQGTRLTVV.

The V call is TRBV27, the J call TRBJ1-5; no definite D call. This CDR3 has 14 residues. Looked up from germline, CDR1 is MNHEY and CDR2 is SMNVEV (reference sequence). V was trimmed by 6 bases and J by 3 bases, leaving 12 bases between them. CDR3 protein: CASSLMGNNQPQHF. CDR3 in DNA: TGTGCCAGCAGCCTTATGGGAAACAATCAGCCCCAGCATTTT.

V is TRBV20-1 and J is TRBJ2-7; D unresolved. CDR1 is DFQATT, CDR2 SNEGSKA, per germline (reference sequence). CDR3 length: 11 residues. V was pared by 4 bases and J by 1 base, with 5 bases between. CDR3 amino acids: CSATGSYEQYF. CDR3 coding DNA: TGCAGTGCTACCGGGTCCTACGAGCAGTACTTC.

This clonotype was counted at least ten times. This chain uses TRBV27 with TRBJ1-2; D may be TRBD1 (6 bases). V lost 4 bases to trimming and J lost 4 bases, with 13 bases between them. CDR3 length: 14 residues. Looked up from germline, CDR1 is MNHEY and CDR2 is SMNVEV (reference sequence). This CDR3 reads CASSSDRWGYGYTF. For the CDR3, the DNA is TGTGCCAGCAGTTCCGACAGGTGGGGCTATGGCTACACCTTC.

This chain joins TRBV29-1 and TRBJ1-3; tentative D call: TRBD1 (5 bases). The V gene lost 7 bases and the J gene lost 4 bases, with 11 bases spanning the gap. Germline lookup yields CDR1 SQVTM and CDR2 ANQGSEA. CDR3 length: 12 amino acids. The CDR3: CSGAAGGNTIYF. The CDR3 DNA reads TGCAGCGGCGCGGCAGGGGGAAACACCATATATTTT.

The chain recombines TRBV9 with TRBJ2-2; TRBD2 agrees at 8 bases. The CDR3 length is 14 residues. Unmatched junction bases numbered 2, after V lost 1 base and J lost 6 bases. Germline V gives CDR1 SGDLS, CDR2 YYNGEE. CDR3: CASSVRGGAGELFF. The CDR3 DNA follows: TGTGCCAGCAGCGTACGGGGGGGGGCCGGGGAGCTGTTTTTT.

Many counts were recorded for this clonotype. This chain joins TRBV2 and TRBJ1-1, with D possibly matching TRBD1 (5 bases). Germline assignment: CDR1 SNHLY and CDR2 FYNNEI. This CDR3 region has 14 residues. With 6 bases removed from V and 1 base from J, the gap between germline ends came to 12 bases. The CDR3: CASSRDGWNTEAFF. CDR3 in DNA: TGTGCCAGCAGCCGGGACGGCTGGAACACTGAAGCTTTCTTT.

V gene TRBV3-1 combines with J gene TRBJ1-1, with 9 bases fitting TRBD1. The V gene's germline CDR1 is LGHDT and CDR2 YNNKEL (reference sequence). After removal of 4 bases from V and 5 bases from J, the junction contained 5 bases not matched to a gene. The CDR3 is 14 amino acids. The CDR3 spells CASSPQGTGTEAFF. CDR3 nucleotide sequence: TGTGCCAGCAGCCCCCAGGGGACAGGGACTGAAGCTTTCTTT.

This clonotype was detected only a few times. The chain combines TRBV20-1 with TRBJ1-5; no definite D call. The CDR3 runs to 14 residues. V was shortened by 4 bases and J by 7 bases, with 17 bases between the two germline ends. Per the germline V gene, CDR1 is DFQATT and CDR2 is SNEGSKA (reference sequence). For the CDR3, the DNA is TGCAGTGCTACGAAAGGACCTGTTGAACAGCCCCAGCATTTT. Translated: CSATKGPVEQPQHF.

The chain has TRBV19 and TRBJ1-4; 7 bases fit TRBD1. The V segment lost 7 bases and the J segment 8 bases; nucleotides outside the gene matches: 7. The CDR3 contains 13 residues. The germline CDR1 and CDR2 sequences are LNHDA and SQIVND (reference sequence). The CDR3 loop reads CASTTTGKEKLFF. CDR3 nucleotide sequence: TGTGCCAGTACCACGACAGGGAAGGAAAAACTGTTTTTT. Using reference TRBV19 and TRBJ1-4 for the parts outside the CDR3, the full variable domain is DGGITQSPKYLFRKEGQNVTLSCEQNLNHDAMYWYRQDPGQGLRLIYYSQIVNDFQKGDIAEGYSVSREKKESFPLTVTSAQKNPTAFYLCASTTTGKEKLFFGSGTQLSVL.

At least ten counts were recorded for this clonotype. The genes are TRBV5-1 and TRBJ2-2; 10 positions match TRBD1. Germline V CDR1 and CDR2: SGHRS, YFSETQ. The junction had 9 bases not matched to a gene; V was cut back by 4 bases and J by 6 bases. The CDR3 is 16 residues long. The CDR3 DNA reads as TGCGCCAGCAGCGTCCGACAGGGGGCGAGGCCCGGGGAGCTGTTTTTT. This encodes CASSVRQGARPGELFF.

This clonotype was seen a handful of times. The rearrangement links TRBV4-1 to TRBJ2-1; 9 positions agree with TRBD2. Trimming took 5 bases from V and 7 from J; bases not matched to a gene: 12. Germline CDR1 is MGHRA and CDR2 is YSYEKL. The CDR3 runs to 16 residues. For the CDR3, the DNA is TGCGCCAGCAGCGAACGATACCAGCGGGGGGTTAATGAGCAGTTCTTC. Translation: CASSERYQRGVNEQFF.

This clonotype was observed at least ten times. The rearrangement joins TRBV7-8 to TRBJ2-1, with 9 positions matching TRBD2. Per the germline V gene, CDR1 is SGHVS and CDR2 is FQNEAQ. The junction had 5 bases not matched to a gene; V was cut back by 5 bases and J by 0 bases. The CDR3 has 16 residues. The CDR3 is CASSMREGSSYNEQFF. CDR3 nucleotide sequence: TGTGCCAGCAGCATGCGGGAGGGAAGCTCCTACAATGAGCAGTTCTTC.

The sample holds a few counts of this clonotype. The chain carries TRBV25-1 and TRBJ2-5, with unresolved D. The CDR3 extends over 16 amino acids. V lost 3 bases and J lost 4, with 18 bases in between. The germline V gene encodes CDR1 MGHDK and CDR2 SYGVNS. The CDR3 here is CASSDRAAGNGETQYF. The CDR3 DNA reads TGTGCCAGCAGTGATCGTGCGGCAGGCAATGGAGAGACCCAGTACTTC. Looking up the rest from reference TRBV25-1 and TRBJ2-5 gives the full variable domain: EADIYQTPRYLVIGTGKKITLECSQTMGHDKMYWYQQDPGMELHLIHYSYGVNSTEKGDLSSESTVSRIRTEHFPLTLESARPSHTSQYLCASSDRAAGNGETQYFGPGTRLLVL.

V and J are TRBV6-4 and TRBJ2-3, with 9 bases identical to TRBD2. V shed 11 bases and J 4 bases; nucleotides not matched to a gene: 10. CDR1 and CDR2 from the germline V gene are MRHNA and SNTAGT. This CDR3 is 14 amino acids long. The CDR3 sequence is CAAARGGASDTQYF. CDR3 DNA: TGTGCCGCAGCTCGCGGGGGGGCTTCAGATACGCAGTATTTT.

Ten or more counts support this clonotype. The chain uses TRBV3-1 and TRBJ2-7; D gene uncertain. The CDR3 spans 12 residues. Germline CDR1 is LGHDT and CDR2 is YNNKEL (reference sequence). The V and J ends lost 4 bases and 1 base respectively, with 5 bases between them. CDR3 loop: CASSPQSYEQYF. The CDR3 DNA is TGTGCCAGCAGCCCACAATCCTACGAGCAGTACTTC.

In its sample, this clonotype was seen once. J is TRBJ2-7 and V is TRBV19, with D perhaps TRBD2 (6 bases). V was pared by 7 bases and J by 2 bases, with 15 bases between. Germline V gives CDR1 LNHDA, CDR2 SQIVND (reference sequence). CDR3 size: 14 residues. The CDR3 bases are TGTGCCAGTATGGACGCGGCGGGGACCTACGAGCAGTACTTC. Its protein is CASMDAAGTYEQYF.

This sequence joins TRBV7-8 and TRBJ2-2; 7 bases match TRBD1. CDR3 length: 15 amino acids. The junction had 6 bases not matched to a gene; V was cut back by 5 bases and J by 3 bases. Per germline, CDR1 SGHVS and CDR2 FQNEAQ. CDR3 in amino acids: CASSDRQGDTGELFF. The DNA for the CDR3 is TGTGCCAGCAGCGACAGGCAGGGGGACACCGGGGAGCTGTTTTTT.

This clonotype was detected many times. This sequence joins TRBV16 and TRBJ1-5, with D unresolved. The CDR3 totals 15 residues. V was trimmed by 1 base and J by 0 bases, leaving 7 bases between them. Germline V gene data show CDR1 as KGHSY and CDR2 as FQNENV. The CDR3 protein is CASSQYGFSNQPQHF. The CDR3 DNA reads as TGTGCCAGCAGCCAATACGGGTTTAGCAATCAGCCCCAGCATTTT.

In its sample, this clonotype was seen many times. The chain uses TRBV15 and TRBJ2-7; D remains unclear. CDR3 length: 12 amino acids. V lost 3 bases to trimming and J lost 6 bases, with 9 bases between them. Germline V gene data show CDR1 as LNHNV and CDR2 as YYDKDF (reference sequence). The CDR3 DNA sequence: TGTGCCACCAGCAGTAGTTCGTCCGAGCAGTACTTC. Encoded protein: CATSSSSSEQYF.

This clonotype was found many times. J is TRBJ1-3 and V is TRBV4-2, with D perhaps TRBD1 (5 bases). CDR1 and CDR2 from the germline V gene are LGHNA and YNFKEQ. The CDR3 spans 15 residues. The V end lost 4 bases, the J end lost 2 bases, and 12 bases lay between the germline ends. The CDR3, as DNA: TGTGCCAGCAGCCCAGTGGGGGGGACTGGAAACACCATATATTTT. Its protein is CASSPVGGTGNTIYF.

This clonotype has ten or more counts. The V call is TRBV7-2, the J call TRBJ1-1; no clear D. CDR3 length: 14 residues. Per germline, CDR1 SGHTA and CDR2 FQGNSA. Trimming stripped 1 base from V and 4 bases from J, with 10 bases between. The CDR3 DNA reads TGTGCCAGCAGCTTAGGTCGAAGAGGCACTGAAGCTTTCTTT. As protein: CASSLGRRGTEAFF.

The chain couples TRBV27 to TRBJ2-7; TRBD1 aligns across 10 bases. The CDR3 is made up of 13 amino acids. The germline V gene encodes CDR1 MNHEY and CDR2 SMNVEV (reference sequence). V shed 6 bases and J 3 bases; nucleotides not matched to a gene: 2. The CDR3 loop is CASRGQGIYEQYF. CDR3 in DNA: TGTGCCAGCAGGGGACAGGGGATCTACGAGCAGTACTTC.

The chain employs TRBV20-1 and TRBJ2-3; 8 bases agree with TRBD2. The CDR3 is 14 residues long. From germline, CDR1 is DFQATT and CDR2 SNEGSKA (reference sequence). With 6 bases clipped from V and 6 bases from J, the junction kept 11 bases outside the gene matches. CDR3 region: CSAPQRESLDTQYF. The CDR3 bases are TGCAGTGCGCCCCAGCGGGAGTCATTGGATACGCAGTATTTT.

On this clonotype itself: Since a much larger clone is just one base distant, this may be a read error. Given the absence of the conserved phenylalanine or tryptophan at the CDR3 end, a read error is likely. The chain is built from TRBV6-2 or TRBV6-3 and TRBJ2-5; D perhaps matches TRBD1 (6 bases). In germline, CDR1 is MNHEY, CDR2 SVGEGT. The ends were cut back, 5 bases at V and 3 bases at J, with 13 bases in the middle. This CDR3 has 14 residues. This chain's CDR3 is CASSPGTLEETQYS. The CDR3 region has the DNA TGTGCCAGCAGTCCCGGGACACTCGAAGAGACCCAGTACTCC.

This clonotype was picked up many times. This sequence joins TRBV18 and TRBJ2-1, with a tentative D call TRBD2 (5 bases). Germline V gene lookup returns CDR1 KGHSH and CDR2 LQKENI. The CDR3 extends over 12 amino acids. The V and J ends lost 8 bases and 9 bases respectively, with 14 bases between them. The CDR3: CASSQREGEQFF. In DNA, the CDR3 is TGTGCCAGCAGCCAACGGGAAGGTGAGCAGTTCTTC.